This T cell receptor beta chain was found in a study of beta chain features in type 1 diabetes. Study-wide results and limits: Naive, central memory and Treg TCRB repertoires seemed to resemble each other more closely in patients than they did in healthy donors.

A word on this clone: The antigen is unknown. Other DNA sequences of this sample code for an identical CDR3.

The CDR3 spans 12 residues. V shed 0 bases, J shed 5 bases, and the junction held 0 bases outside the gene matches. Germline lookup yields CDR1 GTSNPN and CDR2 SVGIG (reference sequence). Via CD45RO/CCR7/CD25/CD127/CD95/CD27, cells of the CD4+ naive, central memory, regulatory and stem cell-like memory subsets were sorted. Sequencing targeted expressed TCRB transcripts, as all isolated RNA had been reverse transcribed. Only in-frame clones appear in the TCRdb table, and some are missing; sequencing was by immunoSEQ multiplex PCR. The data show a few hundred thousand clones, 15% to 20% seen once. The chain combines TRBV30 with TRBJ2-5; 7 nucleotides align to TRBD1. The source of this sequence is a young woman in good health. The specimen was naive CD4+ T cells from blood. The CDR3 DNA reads TGTGCCTGGAGTGTACAGGGGGAGACCCAGTACTTC. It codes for CAWSVQGETQYF.